The rows below give T cell receptor beta chains drawn from one sample of a study of blood T cell repertoires in COVID-19. Only in-frame clones appear in the TCRdb table, and some are missing; sequencing was by immunoSEQ multiplex PCR. The sample holds some 70,000 clones, roughly 88% seen once. The specimen was peripheral blood. Receptors were obtained from a man aged 25 to 45 with acute or convalescent COVID-19. Each CDR3 is given without its conserved first and last residue.

>TRBV7-2|TRBJ1-2
ASSLFGQGANYGYT
>TRBV15|TRBJ2-2
ATSRVTQGARELF
>TRBV5-1|TRBJ2-7
ASHGDLFYEQY
>TRBV11-3|TRBJ2-7
ASSLVAHAFGDQYEQY
>TRBV7-3|TRBJ2-5
ASSSGLAGDQETQY
>TRBV6-1|TRBJ2-3
ASSESSGGADTQY
>TRBV9|TRBJ1-1
ASSVVQNTEAF
>TRBV7-8|TRBJ2-1
ASSLLEASYNEQF
>TRBV3-1/TRBV3-2|TRBJ2-7
ASSQDLTSGASSYEQY
>TRBV6-5|TRBJ2-2
ASSTRGTGELF
>TRBV9|TRBJ1-2
ASSVDSADRGYGYT
>TRBV5-5|TRBJ2-4
ATSSGSGMDIQY
>TRBV11-2|TRBJ2-2
ASNRGTGKSTGELF
>TRBV6-6|TRBJ1-1
ASRPDRGNTEAF
>TRBV5-5|TRBJ1-4
ASSPLRDRGFEKLF
>TRBV3-1/TRBV3-2|TRBJ1-5
ASSSSNSNQPQH
>TRBV4-1|TRBJ2-5
ASSQVGAGRGGETQY
>TRBV6-5|TRBJ2-1
ASKTSGYNEQF
>TRBV20-1|TRBJ1-4
SAPNEKLF
>TRBV16|TRBJ2-7
ASSHPTGGRYEQY
>TRBV18|TRBJ1-2
ASSQQGNYGYT
>TRBV6-1|TRBJ2-1
ASSASGVISYNEQF
>TRBV9|TRBJ1-4
ASSPQGGGNEKLF
>TRBV5-1|TRBJ1-2
ASSSGTGAYGYT
>TRBV28|TRBJ2-3
ASRIGGSRDTQY
>TRBV6-4|TRBJ2-3
ASSEAQDTDTQY
>TRBV15|TRBJ2-2
ATAGQGYTGELF
>TRBV6-5|TRBJ1-2
ASSPKGIRGYT
>TRBV19|TRBJ2-2
ASITDRVAGELF
>TRBV30|TRBJ2-1
AWSQLAGIDEQF
>TRBV5-1|TRBJ2-1
ATKGLAGSYNEQF
>TRBV29-1|TRBJ1-1
SGGQVEAF
>TRBV18|TRBJ1-5
ASSPLQGIQPQH
>TRBV18|TRBJ2-3
ASFSARTSGFSTDTQY
>TRBV4-1|TRBJ2-3
ASSQPLTTGHADTQY
>TRBV18|TRBJ1-1
ASSPQMNTEAF
>TRBV5-1|TRBJ2-5
ASRPSSGSQETQY
>TRBV7-9|TRBJ1-2
ASRNTGAGGYT
>TRBV5-4|TRBJ2-3
ASSLGAGQGADTQY
>TRBV7-2|TRBJ1-2
ASSHLGQGYGYT
>TRBV10-1|TRBJ2-2
ASSESRDLLAGELF
>TRBV30|TRBJ2-7
AWTQGQGPSTQY
>TRBV7-8|TRBJ2-5
ASSLRGLAGGRETQY
>TRBV11-2|TRBJ1-2
ASSLSPDTGFYGYT
>TRBV28|TRBJ2-3
ASTVGGQGTDTQY
>TRBV21-1|TRBJ2-2
ASTLRRGHTGELF
>TRBV7-3|TRBJ2-3
ASSPTPYSGWGPDTQY
>TRBV19|TRBJ2-7
ASSIGLASPTGEQY
>TRBV18|TRBJ2-6
ASTGTSGAGANVLT
>TRBV29-1|TRBJ2-5
SVDLQGQTQY
>TRBV29-1|TRBJ2-7
SVEAGTYEQY
>TRBV27|TRBJ2-2
ASSSSGIPTGELF
>TRBV30|TRBJ1-2
AWKPLRLNYGYT
>TRBV7-2|TRBJ2-7
ASSLYYEQY